Sequencing of this T cell receptor (beta chain) was carried out in a study of cytomegalovirus exposure and HLA in healthy donors. Study in general: Previous work identified roughly 120 million unique TCR beta sequences from some 170 million T cells.

With 60 Vbeta and 13 Jbeta primers, the PCR was carried out. Libraries were prepared by immunoSEQ multiplex PCR; TCRdb keeps only in-frame clonotypes and omits some of them. The sample records more than 140,000 clones, around 66% being singletons. Study-level points and caveats: In a later analysis, roughly 17,000 TCR beta sequences were associated with HLA alleles at 0.05 false discovery rate. TCR association rates varied by HLA locus in a later analysis, with DRB1 highest and HLA-C lowest. TCR beta sequences reportedly predicted the HLA-A and HLA-B alleles of most subjects accurately.

Remarks on this clone: What it binds is not known.

This clonotype was sampled from a woman under 40 in good health and CMV-seropositive. Source material: PBMCs.

The DNA of the CDR3 is TGTGCCAGCAGTCGGCCTGACTTCCGGGACAGGAGGCTCTACGAGCAGTACTTC. Translating gives CASSRPDFRDRRLYEQYF. This sequence joins TRBV13 and TRBJ2-7; 8 nucleotides agree with TRBD1. The CDR3 length is 18 residues. Germline assignment: CDR1 PRHDT and CDR2 FYEKMQ (reference sequence). V gave up 6 bases and J gave up 3 bases; unmatched junction bases: 19. Using reference TRBV13 and TRBJ2-7 for the parts outside the CDR3, the full variable domain is AAGVIQSPRHLIKEKRETATLKCYPIPRHDTVYWYQQGPGQDPQFLISFYEKMQSDKGSIPDRFSAQQFSDYHSELNMSSLELGDSALYFCASSRPDFRDRRLYEQYFGPGTRLTVT.